One sample yielded the 13 T cell receptor beta chains listed below, sequenced in a study of cytomegalovirus exposure and HLA in healthy donors. The PCR had 60 Vbeta and 13 Jbeta primers. Profiling relied on immunoSEQ multiplex PCR, and the TCRdb table lists in-frame clones only, not all of them. The data hold about 160,000 clones, with roughly 80% observed a single time. Sample: PBMCs. Receptors were obtained from a man aged 35-49 years in good health and CMV-seronegative.

The V call is TRBV4-3, the J call TRBJ2-3; perhaps TRBD2 as D (6 bases). V was shortened by 0 bases and J by 2 bases, with 18 bases between the two germline ends. The CDR3 has 18 residues. The germline gives CDR1 LGHNA, CDR2 YSLEER. The CDR3 DNA is TGCGCCAGCAGCCAAGATAGCGGCGGGTCGAGGCTCACAGATACGCAGTATTTT. Its protein is CASSQDSGGSRLTDTQYF.

The genes are TRBV7-9 and TRBJ2-7; 10 bases agree with TRBD2. Germline V gene sequence: CDR1 SEHNR, CDR2 FQNEAQ (reference sequence). The CDR3 sequence is 13 residues long. J gave up 0 bases and V 8 bases, and 1 base lay outside the gene matches. CDR3 protein: CASRTSGSYEQYF. The DNA of the CDR3 is TGTGCCAGCCGGACTAGCGGCTCCTACGAGCAGTACTTC.

The J gene is TRBJ1-1, the V gene TRBV11-2; 8 bases line up with TRBD1. The junction had 12 bases not matched to a gene; V was cut back by 5 bases and J by 7 bases. Germline V gene lookup returns CDR1 SGHAT and CDR2 FQNNGV. CDR3 length equals 15 residues. Here the CDR3 DNA reads TGTGCCAGCAGCCCAGACAGGGGTGGATGGGGTGAAGCTTTCTTT. Translating it yields CASSPDRGGWGEAFF.

V and J are TRBV4-3 and TRBJ2-3; D ambiguous. V was cut by 1 base and J by 6 bases, with 17 bases left in between. CDR3 length: 16 residues. Per the germline V gene, CDR1 is LGHNA and CDR2 is YSLEER. In nucleotides, the CDR3 is TGCGCCAGCAGCCAAGCAGGCGCCCCAGCATCGGATACGCAGTATTTT. The encoded protein is CASSQAGAPASDTQYF.

V gene TRBV5-6 combines with J gene TRBJ1-1, with 10 bases matching TRBD1. J was trimmed by 7 bases and V by 1 base; bases with no gene match: 7. The CDR3 is made up of 15 amino acids. Per germline, CDR1 SGHDT and CDR2 YYEEEE. The CDR3 DNA reads as TGTGCCAGCAGCTTGCCGGGACAGGGGACGAATGAAGCTTTCTTT. This gives the protein CASSLPGQGTNEAFF.

The chain uses TRBV4-3 and TRBJ2-3, with 10 nucleotides matching TRBD2. The trim removed 5 bases at V and 5 bases at J, leaving 7 bases unmatched. Per germline, CDR1 LGHNA and CDR2 YSLEER. The CDR3 totals 15 residues. In DNA, the CDR3 is TGCGCCAGCAGCAGACTAGCGGGCGGTGGAGATACGCAGTATTTT. The encoded protein is CASSRLAGGGDTQYF.

The V gene is TRBV30, the J gene TRBJ2-1; 7 bases fit TRBD2. This CDR3 has 15 amino acids. The junction had 7 bases not matched to a gene; V was cut back by 3 bases and J by 2 bases. Germline CDR1 reads GTSNPN; CDR2 reads SVGIG (reference sequence). The CDR3 DNA reads TGTGCCTGGAGCAGCCTCGCGGGGGCCTACAATGAGCAGTTCTTC. This codes for CAWSSLAGAYNEQFF.

The count of this clone is one. This sequence joins TRBV4-1 and TRBJ2-5; D is possibly TRBD1 (8 bases). Germline values: CDR1 MGHRA, CDR2 YSYEKL. The CDR3 totals 15 residues. Trimming stripped 4 bases from V and 5 bases from J, with 17 bases between. The CDR3 loop reads CASSPFGQGGETQYF. The CDR3 DNA reads as TGCGCCAGCAGCCCTTTTGGACAGGGAGGGGAGACCCAGTACTTC.

The chain has TRBV4-1 and TRBJ2-5, with a weak D call TRBD1 (5 bases). Germline CDR1 MGHRA, CDR2 YSYEKL. V gave up 1 base and J gave up 5 bases, with 11 bases separating them. CDR3 length equals 14 residues. The CDR3: CASSQARVGETQYF. CDR3 coding DNA: TGCGCCAGCAGCCAAGCCAGGGTGGGGGAGACCCAGTACTTC.

V usage is TRBV13 and J usage is TRBJ2-1; 7 bases map to TRBD2. Looked up from germline, CDR1 is PRHDT and CDR2 is FYEKMQ (reference sequence). Trimming took 1 base from V and 7 from J; bases not matched to a gene: 10. This CDR3 is built from 16 residues. CDR3 nucleotides: TGTGCCAGCAGCTTAGACCCAGCGGGGAGGGTGAATGAGCAGTTCTTC. This sequence encodes CASSLDPAGRVNEQFF.

This sequence joins TRBV4-1 and TRBJ2-5; 7 bases align to TRBD1. The end of the DNA fits TRBJ2-7 better, so the J call may be wrong. The CDR3 loop spans 15 amino acids. CDR1 is MGHRA and CDR2 is YSYEKL in the germline V gene. The CDR3 region has the DNA TGCGCCAGCAGCCAAGCGTCGACAGGGACCTACGAGCAGTACTTC. Its translation is CASSQASTGTYEQYF.

The chain combines TRBV6-5 with TRBJ2-5; D is possibly TRBD2 (5 bases). Trimming left V 2 bases short and J 6 bases short, with 19 bases between. Germline V lookup: CDR1 MNHEY, CDR2 SVGAGI. This CDR3 comprises 16 residues. Written as DNA, the CDR3 is TGTGCCAGCAGTTACACCCCACCGGGAAGAGGGCAGACCCAGTACTTC. Its protein product is CASSYTPPGRGQTQYF.

The chain uses TRBV7-3 and TRBJ2-3; 8 positions agree with TRBD2. The CDR3 is 15 residues long. Germline V gene sequence: CDR1 SGHTA, CDR2 FQGTGA. V gave up 3 bases and J gave up 3 bases; unmatched junction bases: 5. CDR3 region: CASSLFSGGTDTQYF. DNA of the CDR3: TGTGCCAGCAGCTTGTTCAGCGGGGGAACAGATACGCAGTATTTT.